The 8 T cell receptor beta chains reported below all come from one sample, sequenced in a study of OX40 agonist ivuxolimab in advanced cancers. Assay: immunoSEQ multiplex PCR; the TCRdb copy retains only in-frame clones and omits some. This sample has some 70,000 clones, with about 91% found just once. Material: CD4+ or CD8+ T cells sorted from blood, obtained in a trial of the OX40 agonist ivuxolimab. The receptors here all came from an adult with an advanced solid tumor such as melanoma, head and neck, liver or kidney cancer.

This clone came up once. The V and J genes are TRBV9 and TRBJ1-2; D ambiguous. This CDR3 has 15 amino acids. The V and J ends lost 0 bases and 4 bases respectively, with 13 bases between them. The germline gives CDR1 SGDLS, CDR2 YYNGEE. The CDR3 region is CASSVGGEVGYGYTF. For the CDR3, the DNA is TGTGCCAGCAGCGTAGGTGGGGAAGTCGGCTATGGCTACACCTTC. Variable domain in full (rest from reference TRBV9 and TRBJ1-2): DSGVTQTPKHLITATGQRVTLRCSPRSGDLSVYWYQQSLDQGLQFLIQYYNGEERAKGNILERFSAQQFPDLHSELNLSSLELGDSALYFCASSVGGEVGYGYTFGSGTRLTVV.

A remark on this clone: Compared with germline, one end of the junction differs, possibly owing to a read error. The chain links TRBV7-7 to TRBJ2-7; D remains unclear. The germline V gene encodes CDR1 SSHAT and CDR2 FNYEAQ (reference sequence). The CDR3 totals 16 residues. CDR3 sequence: CASSLGPDVGSYEQYF. CDR3 in DNA: TGTGCTAGCAGCTTAGGTCCGGACGTCGGCTCCTACGAGCAGTACTTC.

This clone was seen more than once but under ten times. The J gene is TRBJ1-2, the V gene TRBV21-1. TRBV21-1 is flagged as a pseudogene. This CDR3 contains 12 residues. As DNA, the CDR3 is TGTGCCAGCAGCAAAGTTGGGTGGGGCTACACCTTC. This codes for CASSKVGWGYTF.

V and J are TRBV7-9 and TRBJ2-3; D is possibly TRBD1 or TRBD2 (6 bases each). The CDR3 sequence is 15 residues long. Germline V gene sequence: CDR1 SEHNR, CDR2 FQNEAQ (reference sequence). The germline V and J ends were trimmed by 5 bases and 0 bases, with 12 bases remaining between them. The CDR3 DNA reads TGTGCCAGCAGCCCAAGGGGGGTTAGCACAGATACGCAGTATTTT. Its translation is CASSPRGVSTDTQYF.

The rearrangement links TRBV28 to TRBJ2-7; the D gene is possibly TRBD1 (6 bases). Germline CDR1 MDHEN, CDR2 SYDVKM. This CDR3 is 14 amino acids long. The germline V and J ends were trimmed by 8 bases and 0 bases, with 14 bases remaining between them. CDR3 sequence: CASLPGAPSYEQYF. CDR3 in DNA: TGTGCCAGCCTCCCAGGGGCCCCCTCCTACGAGCAGTACTTC.

The rearrangement links TRBV5-5 to TRBJ2-7; 7 nucleotides line up with TRBD1. CDR1 SGHKS and CDR2 YYEKEE come from the germline V gene (reference sequence). The CDR3 is 12 residues long. V was pared by 4 bases and J by 6 bases, with 4 bases of the junction left unmatched. CDR3 in amino acids: CASSLQGIEQYF. The CDR3, as DNA: TGTGCCAGCAGCCTACAGGGGATCGAGCAGTACTTC.

The V call is TRBV28, the J call TRBJ1-5; D uncertain. This CDR3 is 11 amino acids long. Germline CDR1 and CDR2: MDHEN and SYDVKM. V was pared by 3 bases and J by 7 bases, with 4 bases between. The DNA for the CDR3 is TGTGCCAGCAGTTTTGGGCAGCCCCAGCATTTT. Its protein is CASSFGQPQHF.

This clone occurred once. The V gene is TRBV5-6, the J gene TRBJ1-2; a possible D gene is TRBD1 (5 bases). The V gene lost 1 base and the J gene lost 7 bases, with 14 bases spanning the gap. Germline V gene sequence: CDR1 SGHDT, CDR2 YYEEEE. This CDR3 is 14 amino acids long. CDR3 sequence: CASSLPGTPGGYTF. CDR3 DNA sequence: TGTGCCAGCAGCTTGCCCGGGACCCCTGGTGGCTACACCTTC. The whole variable domain, remainder taken from reference TRBV5-6 and TRBJ1-2, is DAGVTQSPTHLIKTRGQQVTLRCSPKSGHDTVSWYQQALGQGPQFIFQYYEEEERQRGNFPDRFSGHQFPNYSSELNVNALLLGDSALYLCASSLPGTPGGYTFGSGTRLTVV.